The 23 T cell receptor beta chains in this list originate from one sample, sequenced in a study of blood T cell repertoires in COVID-19. Some clones are missing from TCRdb's copy, which holds only in-frame ones; the method was immunoSEQ multiplex PCR. The sample yields some 250,000 clones, approximately 87% seen once. Sequencing used peripheral blood. The source is a man aged 55 to 69 with acute or convalescent COVID-19.

The count of this clone is one. V and J are TRBV7-9 and TRBJ2-7; D is undetermined. Trimming took 4 bases from V and 3 from J, leaving 7 bases between them. The CDR3 loop spans 12 amino acids. Germline-derived CDR1 and CDR2 are SEHNR and FQNEAQ (reference sequence). In DNA form, the CDR3 reads TGTGCCAGCAGCTACCGGAGCTACGAGCAGTACTTC. Its protein product is CASSYRSYEQYF.

The chain has TRBV20-1 and TRBJ2-2; a weak D match, TRBD1 (6 bases). This CDR3 is 11 amino acids long. Trimming removed 3 bases from V and 8 bases from J, with 7 bases in between. CDR1 DFQATT and CDR2 SNEGSKA come from the germline V gene (reference sequence). The CDR3 nucleotides are TGCAGTGCTAGGGGACATGGGGAGCTGTTTTTT. Translating it yields CSARGHGELFF.

The rearrangement links TRBV7-8 to TRBJ1-1; 8 nucleotides agree with TRBD1. With 1 base clipped from V and 7 bases from J, the junction kept 2 bases outside the gene matches. Looked up from germline, CDR1 is SGHVS and CDR2 is FQNEAQ. The length of the CDR3 is 13 residues. CDR3 amino acids: CASSLVQGGEAFF. For the CDR3, the DNA is TGTGCCAGCAGCTTAGTACAGGGGGGTGAAGCTTTCTTT. Combining the CDR3 with reference TRBV7-8 and TRBJ1-1 gives the whole variable domain GAGVSQSPRYKVAKRGQDVALRCDPISGHVSLFWYQQALGQGPEFLTYFQNEAQLDKSGLPSDRFFAERPEGSVSTLKIQRTQQEDSAVYLCASSLVQGGEAFFGQGTRLTVV.

V usage is TRBV7-2 and J usage is TRBJ2-7, with 9 bases identical to TRBD1. CDR1 is SGHTA, CDR2 FQGNSA, per germline. The CDR3 extends over 19 amino acids. V dropped 1 base and J dropped 6; count of bases not matched to a gene: 19. CDR3 protein: CASSLVPGTGSQLGPEQYF. In nucleotides, the CDR3 is TGTGCCAGCAGCTTAGTACCCGGGACAGGGAGTCAGCTCGGTCCCGAGCAGTACTTC.

The rearrangement links TRBV5-4 to TRBJ1-5; D may be TRBD1 (5 bases). Looked up from germline, CDR1 is SGHNT and CDR2 is YYREEE (reference sequence). Deletions cut 5 bases from V and 5 bases from J, with 17 bases between. The length of the CDR3 is 15 residues. CDR3 protein: CASSPGFGDDQPQHF. For the CDR3, the DNA is TGTGCCAGCAGTCCAGGGTTTGGGGATGATCAGCCCCAGCATTTT.

This chain uses TRBV7-2 with TRBJ1-2, with TRBD1 identical over 8 bases. The CDR3 is 15 residues long. The ends lost 3 bases at V and 5 bases at J; junction bases unmatched: 8. Germline V CDR1 and CDR2: SGHTA, FQGNSA. CDR3 region: CASSLVTGEVYGYTF. The CDR3 DNA reads TGTGCCAGCAGCTTGGTGACAGGGGAGGTATATGGCTACACCTTC. The full variable domain, completed using reference TRBV7-2 and TRBJ1-2, is GAGVSQSPSNKVTEKGKDVELRCDPISGHTALYWYRQSLGQGLEFLIYFQGNSAPDKSGLPSDRFSAERTGGSVSTLTIQRTQQEDSAVYLCASSLVTGEVYGYTFGSGTRLTVV.

There are a few counts of this clone. The V call is TRBV10-3, the J call TRBJ2-7; tentatively, D is TRBD1 (7 bases). This CDR3 has 18 amino acids. The V and J ends lost 4 bases and 0 bases respectively, with 22 bases between them. The germline V gene has CDR1 ENHRY and CDR2 SYGVKD. The CDR3 protein is CAISGGRQRQGLSYEQYF. The DNA for the CDR3 is TGTGCCATCAGTGGAGGAAGGCAGCGACAGGGACTCTCCTACGAGCAGTACTTC.

The V call is TRBV7-9, the J call TRBJ2-3, with D possibly being TRBD1 (6 bases). Trimming left V 4 bases short and J 0 bases short, with 11 bases between. The CDR3 totals 15 residues. Per the germline V gene, CDR1 is SEHNR and CDR2 is FQNEAQ (reference sequence). CDR3 residues: CASSSGQTSTDTQYF. CDR3 in DNA: TGTGCCAGCAGCTCCGGACAGACTAGCACAGATACGCAGTATTTT.

The V gene is TRBV28, the J gene TRBJ2-7; weak D call: TRBD1 (5 bases). CDR1 is MDHEN, CDR2 SYDVKM, per germline. The V and J ends lost 6 bases and 2 bases respectively, with 17 bases between them. This CDR3 is 15 amino acids long. The CDR3: CASSRPFRGTYEQYF. The CDR3 DNA follows: TGTGCCAGCAGCCGCCCTTTTAGGGGAACCTACGAGCAGTACTTC.

The chain carries TRBV29-1 and TRBJ2-3; TRBD1 matches 9 bases. Germline V CDR1 and CDR2: SQVTM, ANQGSEA. The CDR3 consists of 14 residues. The V gene end was trimmed by 6 bases and the J gene end by 4 bases; junction bases not matched to a gene: 8. This chain's CDR3 is CSVFPGQGADTQYF. In DNA, the CDR3 is TGCAGCGTGTTTCCGGGACAGGGAGCAGATACGCAGTATTTT.

The chain has TRBV28 and TRBJ1-2; D possibly corresponds to TRBD1 (5 bases). This CDR3 comprises 13 residues. The germline V and J ends were trimmed by 3 bases and 3 bases, with 8 bases remaining between them. Germline assignment: CDR1 MDHEN and CDR2 SYDVKM. For the CDR3, the DNA is TGTGCCAGCAGTTTGGGGCAACACTATGGCTACACCTTC. It codes for CASSLGQHYGYTF.

V gene TRBV5-1 combines with J gene TRBJ1-6, with D perhaps matching TRBD1 (5 bases). Trimming took off 0 bases at V and 8 bases at J, with 15 bases between the two ends. Germline V gene data show CDR1 as SGHRS and CDR2 as YFSETQ. This CDR3 spans 16 amino acids. CDR3 sequence: CASSLGTTAGDSPLHF. CDR3 nucleotides: TGCGCCAGCAGCTTGGGGACAACGGCAGGTGATTCACCCCTCCACTTT.

The V and J genes are TRBV6-2 or TRBV6-3 and TRBJ1-5; D might be TRBD1 (6 bases). V lost 6 bases and J 7 bases, leaving 16 bases between the germline ends. The CDR3 is made up of 14 amino acids. Germline V lookup: CDR1 MNHEY, CDR2 SVGEGT. The CDR3 DNA reads TGTGCCAGCAGCTTTACTGGACAGACCCAGCCCCAGCATTTT. This sequence encodes CASSFTGQTQPQHF.

V gene TRBV9 combines with J gene TRBJ2-7, with 7 positions matching TRBD2. Trimming took 2 bases from V and 6 from J; bases not matched to a gene: 11. Germline CDR1 reads SGDLS; CDR2 reads YYNGEE. The CDR3 runs to 15 residues. CDR3 nucleotide sequence: TGTGCCAGCAGCGTTTCGGGGGGAGATTTCGCCGAGCAGTACTTC. This sequence encodes CASSVSGGDFAEQYF. The full variable domain, its missing parts supplied by reference TRBV9 and TRBJ2-7, is DSGVTQTPKHLITATGQRVTLRCSPRSGDLSVYWYQQSLDQGLQFLIQYYNGEERAKGNILERFSAQQFPDLHSELNLSSLELGDSALYFCASSVSGGDFAEQYFGPGTRLTVT.

The rearrangement links TRBV14 to TRBJ2-7, with 13 bases aligning to TRBD2. The V gene end was trimmed by 1 base and the J gene end by 3 bases; junction bases not matched to a gene: 9. CDR3 length equals 18 residues. The germline gives CDR1 SGHDN, CDR2 FVKESK. The CDR3 DNA reads TGTGCCAGCAGCCAAGGGGGACTAGCGGGATCCCTGAACTACGAGCAGTACTTC. Amino acids: CASSQGGLAGSLNYEQYF. The entire variable domain, with the rest obtained from reference TRBV14 and TRBJ2-7, is as follows: EAGVTQFPSHSVIEKGQTVTLRCDPISGHDNLYWYRRVMGKEIKFLLHFVKESKQDESGMPNNRFLAERTGGTYSTLKVQPAELEDSGVYFCASSQGGLAGSLNYEQYFGPGTRLTVT.

The CDR3 loop reads CASRGQTAGELFF. The CDR3 DNA reads as TGTGCCAGCAGAGGACAGACAGCCGGGGAGCTGTTTTTT. The V and J genes are TRBV12-3 or TRBV12-4 and TRBJ2-2; D perhaps matches TRBD1 (6 bases). V shed 6 bases and J shed 6 bases, with 11 bases lying between them. The CDR3 contains 13 residues.

The chain links TRBV24-1 to TRBJ2-3; D possibly corresponds to TRBD1 (6 bases). This CDR3 region has 17 residues. V lost 1 base and J 5 bases, leaving 18 bases between the germline ends. Germline loops: CDR1 KGHDR, CDR2 SFDVKD. CDR3 residues: CATSDFSFEQGRDTQYF. For the CDR3, the DNA is TGTGCCACCAGTGATTTCTCCTTTGAACAGGGAAGAGATACGCAGTATTTT.

The chain uses TRBV30 and TRBJ1-5, with a possible D match to TRBD1 (5 bases). V lost 3 bases and J lost 5, with 11 bases in between. The CDR3 is made up of 13 amino acids. Germline-derived CDR1 and CDR2 are GTSNPN and SVGIG (reference sequence). In DNA, the CDR3 is TGTGCCTGGAGAGCAGGGCGATATCAGCCCCAGCATTTT. Protein product: CAWRAGRYQPQHF.

Only a few counts were recorded for this clone. This chain joins TRBV3-1 (or the pseudogene TRBV3-2) and TRBJ2-1; the match to TRBD2 covers 9 bases. The length of the CDR3 is 15 residues. The germline V gene has CDR1 LGHDT and CDR2 YNNKEL (reference sequence). J was trimmed by 7 bases and V by 4 bases; bases with no gene match: 8. The CDR3 sequence: CASSPPGGRGNEQFF. The CDR3 coding sequence is TGTGCCAGCAGCCCCCCAGGCGGGAGGGGAAATGAGCAGTTCTTC.

The chain links TRBV6-2 or TRBV6-3 to TRBJ2-4, with TRBD2 as a possible D gene (6 bases). The ends were cut back, 0 bases at V and 8 bases at J, with 11 bases in the middle. The CDR3 covers 14 residues. CDR1 is MNHEY and CDR2 is SVGEGT in the germline V gene. CDR3 region: CASSYSRAGYIQYF. For the CDR3, the DNA is TGTGCCAGCAGTTACTCGCGCGCGGGGTACATTCAGTACTTC.

The chain recombines TRBV5-1 with TRBJ2-3, with a tentative D call TRBD2 (6 bases). CDR3 size: 14 residues. Germline loops: CDR1 SGHRS, CDR2 YFSETQ. V lost 4 bases and J 1 base, leaving 10 bases between the germline ends. In DNA, the CDR3 is TGCGCCAGCAGCCCGTGGGGGGGCACAGATACGCAGTATTTT. Protein product: CASSPWGGTDTQYF.

The J gene is TRBJ2-3, the V gene TRBV5-1; tentatively, D is TRBD2 (5 bases). V was cut by 4 bases and J by 8 bases, with 11 bases left in between. The CDR3 covers 12 residues. The germline CDR1 and CDR2 sequences are SGHRS and YFSETQ. CDR3 amino acids: CASSRRAGTQYF. The CDR3 nucleotides read TGCGCCAGCAGCCGCCGGGCGGGTACGCAGTATTTT. The variable domain in full, with the rest retrieved from reference TRBV5-1 and TRBJ2-3, is KAGVTQTPRYLIKTRGQQVTLSCSPISGHRSVSWYQQTPGQGLQFLFEYFSETQRNKGNFPGRFSGRQFSNSRSEMNVSTLELGDSALYLCASSRRAGTQYFGPGTRLTVL.

The J gene is TRBJ1-2, the V gene TRBV7-8, with D perhaps matching TRBD1 (6 bases). The CDR3 runs to 13 residues. Trimming pared 1 base from V and 5 bases from J, leaving 8 bases between. CDR1 and CDR2 from the germline V gene are SGHVS and FQNEAQ. The CDR3 DNA reads TGTGCCAGCAGCTTAGGGGACAAATATGGCTACACCTTC. It translates to CASSLGDKYGYTF.